This TCR beta chain was sequenced during a study of T cells in tuberculosis. Libraries were prepared by immunoSEQ multiplex PCR; TCRdb keeps only in-frame clonotypes and omits some of them. Of under 45,000 clones listed, approximately 90% are singletons. Specified time point: new active TB diagnosis, blood taken before or within 7 days of starting treatment. Trimming pared 6 bases from V and 7 bases from J, leaving 13 bases between. CDR1 is SGHNT, CDR2 YENEEA, per germline. The CDR3 runs to 13 residues. The chain couples TRBV11-3 to TRBJ2-1; D remains ambiguous. This specimen was PBMCs, taken at tuberculosis diagnosis. The TCR was taken from an adult with tuberculosis. DNA of the CDR3: TGTGCCAGCAGTACCCGTTCCAGGAATGAGCAGTTCTTC. Translating it yields CASSTRSRNEQFF.